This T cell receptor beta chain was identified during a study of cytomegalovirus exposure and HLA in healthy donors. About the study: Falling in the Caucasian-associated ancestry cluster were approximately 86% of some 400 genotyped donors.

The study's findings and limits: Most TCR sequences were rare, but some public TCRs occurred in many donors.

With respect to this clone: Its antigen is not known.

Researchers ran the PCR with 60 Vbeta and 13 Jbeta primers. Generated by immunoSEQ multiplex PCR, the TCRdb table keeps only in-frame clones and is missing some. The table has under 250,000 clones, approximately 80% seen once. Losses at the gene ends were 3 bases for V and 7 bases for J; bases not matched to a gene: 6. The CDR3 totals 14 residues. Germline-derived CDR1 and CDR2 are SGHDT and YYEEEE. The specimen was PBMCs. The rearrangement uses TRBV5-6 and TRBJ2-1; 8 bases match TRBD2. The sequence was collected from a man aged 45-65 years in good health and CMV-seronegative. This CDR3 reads CASSYGGGTNEQFF. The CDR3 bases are TGTGCCAGCAGCTACGGGGGGGGCACGAATGAGCAGTTCTTC.